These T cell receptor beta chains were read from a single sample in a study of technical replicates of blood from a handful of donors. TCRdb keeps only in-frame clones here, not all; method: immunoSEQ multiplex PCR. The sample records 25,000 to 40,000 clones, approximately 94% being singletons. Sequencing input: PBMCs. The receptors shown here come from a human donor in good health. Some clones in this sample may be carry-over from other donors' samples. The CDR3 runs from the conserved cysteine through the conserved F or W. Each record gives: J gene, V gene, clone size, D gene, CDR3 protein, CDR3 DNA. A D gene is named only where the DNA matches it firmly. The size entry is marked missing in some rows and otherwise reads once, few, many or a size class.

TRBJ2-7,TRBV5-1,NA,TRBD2,CASSSTLAGKPYEQYF,TGCGCCAGCAGCAGTACACTAGCGGGAAAACCCTACGAGCAGTACTTC
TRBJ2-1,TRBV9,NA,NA,CASSALTGSKEQFF,TGTGCCAGCAGCGCCCTAACAGGGTCAAAGGAGCAGTTCTTC
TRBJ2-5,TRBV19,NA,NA,CASSITGETQYF,TGTGCCAGTAGTATAACGGGGGAGACCCAGTACTTC
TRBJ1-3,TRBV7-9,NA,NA,CASSPRFRVNGGNTIYF,TGTGCCAGCAGCCCTAGGTTCAGGGTAAATGGTGGAAACACCATATATTTT
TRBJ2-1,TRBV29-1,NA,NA,CSVGKRGKGFSSYNEQFF,TGCAGCGTGGGGAAAAGAGGGAAAGGGTTCAGCTCCTACAATGAGCAGTTCTTC
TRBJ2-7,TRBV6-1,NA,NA,CASRQSSYEQYF,TGTGCCAGCAGACAAAGCTCCTACGAGCAGTACTTC
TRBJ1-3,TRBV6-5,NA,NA,CASSLAGVGNTIYF,TGTGCCAGCAGTTTAGCAGGGGTCGGAAACACCATATATTTT
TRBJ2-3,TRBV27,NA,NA,CASSFTYTDTQYF,TGTGCCAGCAGTTTTACCTACACAGATACGCAGTATTTT
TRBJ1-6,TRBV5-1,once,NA,CASSWILGGSSYNSPLHF,TGCGCCAGCAGCTGGATATTGGGGGGGAGCTCCTATAATTCACCCCTCCACTTT
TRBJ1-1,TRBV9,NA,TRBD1,CASSGWTGGFFF,TGTGCCAGCAGCGGTTGGACAGGGGGATTTTTCTTT
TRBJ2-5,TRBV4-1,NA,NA,CASSQGENQETQYF,TGCGCCAGCAGCCAAGGGGAGAACCAAGAGACCCAGTACTTC
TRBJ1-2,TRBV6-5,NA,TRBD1,CASSGTENYGYTF,TGTGCCAGTTCCGGGACAGAGAACTATGGCTACACCTTC
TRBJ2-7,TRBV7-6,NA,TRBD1,CASSLGTGSGEQYF,TGTGCCAGCAGCTTAGGGACAGGGTCTGGCGAGCAGTACTTC
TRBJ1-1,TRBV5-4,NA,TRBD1,CASSTQGDTEAFF,TGTGCCAGCAGCACACAGGGGGACACTGAAGCTTTCTTT
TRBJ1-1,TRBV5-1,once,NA,CASSLEGQGGAFF,TGCGCCAGCAGCTTGGAGGGGCAGGGAGGAGCTTTCTTT
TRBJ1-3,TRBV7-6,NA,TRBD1,CASSLALRDRGDGNTIYF,TGTGCCAGCAGCTTAGCCCTAAGGGACAGGGGTGATGGAAACACCATATATTTT
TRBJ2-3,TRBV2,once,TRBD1,CAWEWGQGSSSTDTQYF,TGTGCCTGGGAGTGGGGACAGGGCTCCTCTAGCACAGATACGCAGTATTTT
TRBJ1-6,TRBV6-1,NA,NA,CASSELDSPLHF,TGTGCCAGCAGTGAATTAGATTCACCCCTCCACTTT
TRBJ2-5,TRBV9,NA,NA,CASSVNTQETQYF,TGTGCCAGCAGCGTAAACACCCAAGAGACCCAGTACTTC
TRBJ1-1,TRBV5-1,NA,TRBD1,CASSLRGQGTEAFF,TGCGCCAGCAGCTTGAGGGGGCAAGGGACTGAAGCTTTCTTT
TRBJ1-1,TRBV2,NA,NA,CASGRGEMNTEAFF,TGTGCCAGCGGGCGGGGGGAGATGAACACTGAAGCTTTCTTT
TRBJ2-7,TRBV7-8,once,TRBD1,CASRAGTGSHEQYF,TGTGCCAGCAGGGCCGGGACAGGGTCCCACGAGCAGTACTTC
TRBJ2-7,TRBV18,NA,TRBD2,CASSPPSGSTYEQYF,TGTGCCAGCTCACCACCTAGCGGGAGTACCTACGAGCAGTACTTC
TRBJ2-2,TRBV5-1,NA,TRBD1,CASSGGTGNTGELFF,TGCGCCAGCAGCGGAGGGACAGGGAACACCGGGGAGCTGTTTTTT